A single TCR beta chain is shown here with its context. Its specificity is not known. This sample is drawn from a study of OX40 agonist ivuxolimab in advanced cancers. Study-wide context: Ivuxolimab is an agonistic anti-OX40 (CD134) antibody, and patients were treated with it.

This CDR3 spans 15 amino acids. Germline V gives CDR1 LNHNV, CDR2 YYDKDF (reference sequence). Trimming removed 0 bases at V and 6 bases at J, with 14 bases between. Sequencing was performed with immunoSEQ multiplex PCR; in TCRdb, only in-frame clones are kept and a portion is missing. Among around 72,000 clones listed, 85% to 90% were seen once. Points from the study as a whole: The authors also found low normalized T-cell clonal expansion in some nonresponders. Mean expanded clone counts were higher in CD8+ than CD4+ T cells.

This sequence originates from an adult with an advanced solid tumor such as melanoma, head and neck, liver or kidney cancer. The sequences come from CD4+ or CD8+ T cells sorted from blood, collected in a trial of the OX40 agonist ivuxolimab. The rearrangement links TRBV15 to TRBJ1-2, with a weak D call TRBD1 (5 bases). The CDR3 sequence is CATSRDWGRADGYTF. The CDR3 region has the DNA TGTGCCACCAGCAGAGATTGGGGCAGGGCCGATGGCTACACCTTC.